The clone carrying this TCR beta chain is a singleton in its sample. This entry is derived from a study of T cell changes during pregnancy in multiple sclerosis. The CDR3 is 13 residues long. The germline CDR1 and CDR2 sequences are SEHNR and FQNEAQ (reference sequence). J gave up 6 bases and V 5 bases, and 5 bases lay outside the gene matches. Sequencing used immunoSEQ multiplex PCR; TCRdb keeps in-frame clones, though not all of them. The data show 70,000 to 100,000 clones, under 95% seen once. The sequence was obtained from a female donor with multiple sclerosis, enrolled in a pregnancy study. The sequencing here drew on peripheral blood, taken in the first trimester of pregnancy. The chain has TRBV7-9 and TRBJ2-3; TRBD1 matches at 7 bases. This CDR3 reads CASSGIQGDTQYF. The CDR3 region has the DNA TGTGCCAGCAGCGGAATACAGGGGGATACGCAGTATTTT.